The clone carrying this TCR beta chain appeared a few times. What it recognizes is unknown. This sample was taken from a study of post-analysis software for immune sequencing data. The TCR beta cDNA libraries contained unique molecular identifiers. One entry per CDR3 protein, called by TCRdb with MiXCR from the PCR reads. The sample has hundreds of thousands of distinct CDR3 sequences, 40% to 50% seen once. Regarding the study as a whole: Significantly lower normalized Chao1 diversity was seen in multiple sclerosis patients than in controls. With TRBV5-6, TRBV5-1 and TRBV20-1 included, five TRBV segments were more frequent in patients than in controls.

Trimming removed 1 base at V and 2 bases at J, with 10 bases between. The germline V gene encodes CDR1 SGDLS and CDR2 YYNGEE. This CDR3 has 14 amino acids. This clonotype originated in a girl aged 5-17 years with multiple sclerosis. The V call is TRBV9, the J call TRBJ2-7; D is unclear. The sample consisted of blood. The CDR3 nucleotides are TGTGCCAGCAGCGTAAACCCAGTCCCCTACGAGCAGTACTTC. Translated, it gives CASSVNPVPYEQYF. The full variable domain, in which reference TRBV9 and TRBJ2-7 provide the parts outside the CDR3, is DSGVTQTPKHLITATGQRVTLRCSPRSGDLSVYWYQQSLDQGLQFLIQYYNGEERAKGNILERFSAQQFPDLHSELNLSSLELGDSALYFCASSVNPVPYEQYFGPGTRLTVT.